This TCR beta chain was sequenced in a study of T-cell reconstitution after alpha-beta-depleted transplantation in children. The TCRbeta library was prepared with unique molecular identifiers. In TCRdb, the PCR reads were re-called with MiXCR into one record per CDR3 protein. The data show just over 350,000 distinct CDR3 sequences, about an eighth seen once. The receptor comes from a human donor who donated a stem cell graft to a child with Fanconi anemia. The material was PBMCs, obtained from the stem cell graft.

CDR3 bases: TGTGCCAGCGGTACAGGGGAGAACACTGAAGCTTTCTTT. It encodes CASGTGENTEAFF. This chain joins TRBV6-1 and TRBJ1-1; 7 nucleotides align to TRBD1. Trimming took 8 bases from V and 1 from J; bases not matched to a gene: 4. The germline CDR1 and CDR2 sequences are MNHNS and SASEGT. This CDR3 has 13 amino acids.